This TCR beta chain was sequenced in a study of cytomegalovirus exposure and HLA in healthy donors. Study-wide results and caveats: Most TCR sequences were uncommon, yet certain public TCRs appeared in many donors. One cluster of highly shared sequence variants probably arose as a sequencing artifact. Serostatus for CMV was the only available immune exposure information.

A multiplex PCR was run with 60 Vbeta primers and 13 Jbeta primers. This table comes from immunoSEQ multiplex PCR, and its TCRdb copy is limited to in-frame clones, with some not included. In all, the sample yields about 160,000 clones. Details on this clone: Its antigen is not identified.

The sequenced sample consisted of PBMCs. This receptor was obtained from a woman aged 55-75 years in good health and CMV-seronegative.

The CDR3: CASSLGVGANNQPQHF. The CDR3 nucleotides read TGTGCCAGCAGCTTGGGGGTGGGGGCCAATAATCAGCCCCAGCATTTT. The rearrangement joins TRBV5-8 to TRBJ1-5, with D tentatively TRBD1 (6 bases). Germline CDR1 SGHTS, CDR2 YDEGEE. The CDR3 runs to 16 residues. With 0 bases removed from V and 4 bases from J, the gap between germline ends came to 14 bases.